This T cell receptor beta chain stems from a study of blood T cell repertoires in COVID-19. This clone was counted once. A read error may account for a junction end that differs from germline. The CDR3 covers 11 residues. CDR1 and CDR2 from the germline V gene are SEHNR and FQNEAQ (reference sequence). Sequencing was performed with immunoSEQ multiplex PCR; in TCRdb, only in-frame clones are kept and a portion is missing. The data hold about 200,000 clones, with more than 75% observed a single time. The sequence was collected from a middle-aged woman with COVID-19, enrolled during active disease. Sequencing input: peripheral blood. The chain carries TRBV7-9 and TRBJ2-7; 7 bases are shared with TRBD2. The CDR3 protein is CASSYSGTKVF. The CDR3 DNA follows: TGTGCCAGCAGCTACTCCGGGACTAAAGTCTTC.